The clone carrying this T cell receptor beta chain was recorded a few times. This entry comes from a study of T cell changes during pregnancy in multiple sclerosis. Method: immunoSEQ multiplex PCR; TCRdb's copy keeps in-frame clones and lacks some. The table shows 100,000 to 150,000 clones, with approximately 95% occurring only once. CDR3 size: 13 residues. CDR1 SGHRS and CDR2 YFSETQ come from the germline V gene. The V and J ends lost 4 bases and 3 bases respectively, with 10 bases between them. This clonotype was obtained from a female donor with multiple sclerosis, enrolled in a pregnancy study. The sequencing used peripheral blood, collected before pregnancy. The rearrangement links TRBV5-1 to TRBJ1-1; D not resolved. DNA for the CDR3: TGCGCCAGCAGCAAGGAGTTGGACACTGAAGCTTTCTTT. Translation: CASSKELDTEAFF.